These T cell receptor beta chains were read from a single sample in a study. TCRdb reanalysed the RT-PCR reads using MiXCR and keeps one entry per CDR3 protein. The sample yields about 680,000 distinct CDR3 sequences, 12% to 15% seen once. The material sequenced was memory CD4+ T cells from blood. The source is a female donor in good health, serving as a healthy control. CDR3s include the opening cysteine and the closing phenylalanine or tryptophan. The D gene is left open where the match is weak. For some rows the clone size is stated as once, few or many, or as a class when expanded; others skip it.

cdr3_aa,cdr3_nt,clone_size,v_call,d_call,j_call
CASSTVDGYEAFF,TGTGCCAGCAGTACCGTCGACGGGTATGAAGCTTTCTTT,.,TRBV27,.,TRBJ1-1
CSSYRASRYEQYF,TGCAGTTCCTACAGGGCATCGCGATACGAGCAGTACTTC,few,TRBV20-1,.,TRBJ2-7
CASSLIGARGYTF,TGTGCCAGCAGTTTGATCGGGGCGCGTGGCTACACCTTC,.,TRBV12-3/TRBV12-4,.,TRBJ1-2
CASSATGGDSPLHF,TGTGCCAGCAGTGCCACAGGGGGCGATTCACCCCTCCACTTT,.,TRBV25-1,TRBD1,TRBJ1-6
CSASISAMGKLFF,TGCAGTGCTAGCATATCGGCAATGGGAAAACTGTTTTTT,many,TRBV20-1,.,TRBJ1-4
CASSSVGGTMNEQFF,TGTGCCAGCAGTTCCGTGGGGGGGACTATGAATGAGCAGTTCTTC,.,TRBV27,TRBD2,TRBJ2-1
CSVSTGGLGEKLFF,TGCAGCGTATCAACCGGGGGGTTGGGGGAAAAACTGTTTTTT,.,TRBV29-1,.,TRBJ1-4
CSARDQHF,TGCAGTGCTAGAGATCAGCATTTT,.,TRBV20-1,.,TRBJ1-5
CASSVGNAGAKNIKYF,TGTGCTAGCAGCGTGGGTAATGCCGGAGCCAAAAACATTAAGTACTTC,.,TRBV9,.,TRBJ2-4
CASSLDGRLDIQYF,TGCGCCAGCAGCTTGGACGGGCGGTTGGACATTCAGTACTTC,.,TRBV5-1,.,TRBJ2-4
CASSQRGANTEAFF,TGTGCCAGCAGCCAACGGGGGGCGAACACTGAAGCTTTCTTT,many,TRBV3-1,.,TRBJ1-1
CASSFPQQEAFF,TGTGCCAGCAGTTTCCCCCAACAAGAAGCTTTCTTT,.,TRBV12-3/TRBV12-4,.,TRBJ1-1
CASSKDRGVEDTQYF,TGTGCCAGTAGTAAAGACAGGGGAGTTGAAGATACGCAGTATTTT,few,TRBV19,TRBD1,TRBJ2-3
CASRTGVQTQYF,TGTGCCAGCAGGACAGGGGTCCAGACCCAGTACTTC,many,TRBV6-6,TRBD1,TRBJ2-5
CASSLAGDFANEQFF,TGTGCCAGCAGTTTAGCAGGGGATTTTGCCAATGAGCAGTTCTTC,.,TRBV12-3/TRBV12-4,.,TRBJ2-1
CASKQGQGNTEAFF,TGCGCCAGCAAACAGGGACAGGGGAACACTGAAGCTTTCTTT,.,TRBV5-1,TRBD1,TRBJ1-1
CASSSGLAGVGEQFF,TGTGCCAGCAGCTCGGGACTAGCGGGAGTTGGTGAGCAGTTCTTC,.,TRBV7-2,TRBD2,TRBJ2-1
CASSHRGGGASTGELFF,TGCGCCAGCAGCCATAGGGGAGGGGGCGCGAGCACCGGGGAGCTGTTTTTT,few,TRBV4-3,.,TRBJ2-2
CASSLDRLVRGYTF,TGTGCCAGCAGCTTGGACAGGCTGGTTCGTGGCTACACCTTC,few,TRBV7-2,TRBD1,TRBJ1-2
CATGGQGGDTQYF,TGTGCCACCGGGGGACAGGGTGGAGATACGCAGTATTTT,.,TRBV24-1,TRBD1,TRBJ2-3
CASSSPGVSDTQYF,TGTGCCAGCAGTTCCCCAGGGGTTTCAGATACGCAGTATTTT,many,TRBV6-6,.,TRBJ2-3
CAMKAGGLGNEQFF,TGTGCCATGAAAGCAGGGGGTTTGGGTAATGAGCAGTTCTTC,few,TRBV10-3,TRBD1,TRBJ2-1
CASSLDRDRGSEQYF,TGTGCCAGCAGCCTAGACCGGGACAGGGGATCCGAGCAGTACTTC,.,TRBV27,TRBD1,TRBJ2-7
CASSLNRGGAETQYF,TGTGCCAGCAGCTTAAACAGGGGGGGAGCAGAGACCCAGTACTTC,.,TRBV7-2,.,TRBJ2-5
CASGPSGPRSYEQYF,TGTGCCAGCGGTCCGAGCGGGCCGCGATCCTACGAGCAGTACTTC,few,TRBV28,.,TRBJ2-7
CASRRGTANEKLFF,TGTGCCAGCAGGAGAGGGACAGCTAATGAAAAACTGTTTTTT,.,TRBV2,TRBD1,TRBJ1-4
CASSLPKRGDEQYF,TGTGCCAGCAGCTTACCGAAGCGGGGGGACGAGCAGTACTTC,few,TRBV5-4,TRBD2,TRBJ2-7
CASSLAGAGDLYEQYF,TGCGCCAGCAGCTTGGCCGGGGCGGGAGACCTCTACGAGCAGTACTTC,many,TRBV5-1,TRBD2,TRBJ2-7
CASSATGWNTEAFF,TGTGCCAGCAGCGCGACAGGGTGGAACACTGAAGCTTTCTTT,.,TRBV7-3,TRBD1,TRBJ1-1
CSVSTRRRETQYF,TGCAGTGTTTCTACTAGACGGCGGGAGACCCAGTACTTC,many,TRBV20-1,.,TRBJ2-5
CSLSSETQYF,TGCAGCCTCTCCTCAGAGACCCAGTACTTC,.,TRBV20-1,.,TRBJ2-5
CASSDWTSGPYEQYF,TGTGCCAGCAGTGATTGGACTAGCGGTCCCTACGAGCAGTACTTC,few,TRBV25-1,TRBD2,TRBJ2-7
CSAASGRGGETQYF,TGCAGTGCTGCGAGCGGGAGGGGGGGAGAGACCCAGTACTTC,.,TRBV20-1,TRBD2,TRBJ2-5
CSVERQDRVQETQYF,TGCAGCGTTGAGCGTCAGGACAGGGTTCAGGAGACCCAGTACTTC,few,TRBV29-1,TRBD1,TRBJ2-5
CSVEGGYEQFF,TGCAGCGTTGAAGGGGGCTATGAGCAGTTCTTC,many,TRBV29-1,.,TRBJ2-1